The 28 T cell receptor beta chains presented below share a single source sample, sequenced in a study of long-term antiretroviral therapy in people with HIV. Researchers report immunoSEQ v3.0 was run at survey level. Assay: immunoSEQ multiplex PCR; the TCRdb copy retains only in-frame clones and omits some. There are about 16,000 clones in the sample; 84% occur only once, and 7% to 10% lies in the top ten. This material consisted of unsorted PBMCs, taken 0.1 years after starting antiretroviral therapy. All receptors come from a man younger than 35 with HIV.

CDR3 region: CASSSRTGVAKNIQYF. In DNA, the CDR3 is TGTGCCAGCAGCTCCAGGACAGGGGTGGCCAAAAACATTCAGTACTTC. The chain is built from TRBV7-9 and TRBJ2-4; 9 bases map to TRBD1. Germline assignment: CDR1 SEHNR and CDR2 FQNEAQ (reference sequence). The CDR3 is 16 residues long. Trimming at V came to 4 bases and at J to 1 base, leaving 5 bases not matched to a gene.

The chain is built from TRBV28 and TRBJ2-7; TRBD1 might be the D (6 bases). The CDR3 totals 13 residues. V was cut by 2 bases and J by 4 bases, with 9 bases left in between. Germline V gives CDR1 MDHEN, CDR2 SYDVKM. The CDR3 protein is CASSLQGTYEQYF. In nucleotides, the CDR3 is TGTGCCAGCAGTTTACAGGGGACGTACGAGCAGTACTTC.

The CDR3 loop is CASSFGPGEQYF. CDR3 in DNA: TGTGCCAGCAGCTTTGGCCCGGGCGAGCAGTACTTC. V usage is TRBV7-2 and J usage is TRBJ2-7; D ambiguous. In germline, CDR1 is SGHTA, CDR2 FQGNSA. The V and J ends lost 3 bases and 6 bases respectively, with 9 bases between them. The CDR3 is 12 amino acids.

CDR3 nucleotide sequence: TGTGCCAGCAGGGTCGCAGATACGCAGTATTTT. Residues: CASRVADTQYF. The rearrangement uses TRBV27 and TRBJ2-3; D gene ambiguous. Looked up from germline, CDR1 is MNHEY and CDR2 is SMNVEV (reference sequence). CDR3 length: 11 residues. Trimming shortened V by 6 bases and J by 4 bases, and 5 bases separated the two germline ends.

V gene TRBV6-1 combines with J gene TRBJ1-5; 8 bases line up with TRBD1. With 4 bases clipped from V and 10 bases from J, the junction kept 9 bases outside the gene matches. CDR3 length equals 14 residues. Germline V gene data show CDR1 as MNHNS and CDR2 as SASEGT. CDR3 DNA sequence: TGTGCCAGCAGTGCGGCGGACAGGGAGGGCCCCCAGCATTTT. Translated, it gives CASSAADREGPQHF.

The chain links TRBV27 to TRBJ1-4, with TRBD1 as a possible D gene (6 bases). Trimming left V 5 bases short and J 7 bases short, with 17 bases between. The CDR3 runs 15 residues. From germline, CDR1 is MNHEY and CDR2 SMNVEV (reference sequence). The CDR3 loop reads CASSRYRGLVEKLFF. The CDR3 DNA reads as TGTGCCAGCAGTCGATACCGGGGGCTTGTTGAAAAACTGTTTTTT. The variable domain in full, completed from reference TRBV27 and TRBJ1-4, reads EAQVTQNPRYLITVTGKKLTVTCSQNMNHEYMSWYRQDPGLGLRQIYYSMNVEVTDKGDVPEGYKVSRKEKRNFPLILESPSPNQTSLYFCASSRYRGLVEKLFFGSGTQLSVL.

The gene calls are TRBV4-1 and TRBJ2-7; 9 positions agree with TRBD1. The CDR3 is 17 amino acids. V lost 1 base, J lost 3 bases, and 10 bases stayed unmatched. The V gene's germline CDR1 is MGHRA and CDR2 YSYEKL. CDR3: CASSQGSGGQGNYEQYF. The CDR3 DNA reads TGCGCCAGCAGCCAAGGCTCGGGGGGACAGGGAAACTACGAGCAGTACTTC.

The chain couples TRBV15 to TRBJ2-5; D remains ambiguous. Germline V gene data show CDR1 as LNHNV and CDR2 as YYDKDF (reference sequence). V shed 0 bases and J shed 5 bases, with 7 bases lying between them. The CDR3 length is 13 residues. CDR3 amino acids: CATSRDLVETQYF. The CDR3 DNA sequence: TGTGCCACCAGCAGAGATCTAGTGGAGACCCAGTACTTC.

The V call is TRBV29-1, the J call TRBJ1-3; no firm D call. The ends were cut back, 4 bases at V and 13 bases at J, with 17 bases in the middle. The CDR3 sequence is 12 residues long. Germline V lookup: CDR1 SQVTM, CDR2 ANQGSEA. The DNA of the CDR3 is TGCAGCGTTGGAAGCGGACCAGCCGGGATATATTTT. Amino acid sequence: CSVGSGPAGIYF.

V and J are TRBV6-1 and TRBJ2-5; no reliable D call. The CDR3 has 15 amino acids. V lost 2 bases to trimming and J lost 1 base, with 11 bases between them. Germline-derived CDR1 and CDR2 are MNHNS and SASEGT. This CDR3 reads CASSELLRPQETQYF. CDR3 in DNA: TGTGCCAGCAGTGAACTTCTTAGACCCCAAGAGACCCAGTACTTC.

A remark on this clone: Other DNA sequences in the same sample also yield this CDR3. The chain uses TRBV14 and TRBJ2-2; D unclear. In germline, CDR1 is SGHDN, CDR2 FVKESK. The CDR3 spans 13 residues. Trimming took 3 bases from V and 4 from J, leaving 6 bases between them. CDR3 in DNA: TGTGCCAGCAGCCAGTCGGGCACCGGGGAGCTGTTTTTT. This encodes CASSQSGTGELFF.

This chain joins TRBV9 and TRBJ1-2; D is ambiguous. This CDR3 spans 17 amino acids. The germline V gene has CDR1 SGDLS and CDR2 YYNGEE. Deletions cut 2 bases from V and 4 bases from J, with 21 bases between. CDR3 DNA: TGTGCCAGCAGCGTTGCGGAGGGTCTAAGACCCCCCTATGGCTACACCTTC. This gives the protein CASSVAEGLRPPYGYTF.

This clone was seen a single time. The chain couples TRBV25-1 to TRBJ2-1; 8 nucleotides align to TRBD1. CDR3 size: 14 residues. CDR1 is MGHDK, CDR2 SYGVNS, per germline. J was trimmed by 4 bases and V by 7 bases; bases with no gene match: 6. This CDR3 is CASNLRGPYNEQFF. The CDR3, as DNA: TGTGCCAGCAATCTCAGGGGGCCTTACAATGAGCAGTTCTTC.

This rearrangement joins TRBV25-1 to TRBJ1-1, with D unresolved. The V gene's germline CDR1 is MGHDK and CDR2 SYGVNS. The CDR3 has 14 amino acids. Trimming took 5 bases from V and 3 from J, leaving 13 bases between them. CDR3 bases: TGTGCCAGCAGTCAACCCGGGAGGGACACTGAAGCTTTCTTT. This codes for CASSQPGRDTEAFF.

The genes are TRBV7-3 and TRBJ2-1; 8 bases align to TRBD2. CDR3 length: 15 residues. In germline, CDR1 is SGHTA, CDR2 FQGTGA. J gave up 6 bases and V 2 bases, and 6 bases lay outside the gene matches. The CDR3 DNA reads TGTGCCAGCAGCTTAGGAGCGGGAGCGCTCAATGAGCAGTTCTTC. Encoded protein: CASSLGAGALNEQFF.

The chain is built from TRBV10-3 and TRBJ1-6; D remains ambiguous. Trimming pared 8 bases from V and 18 bases from J, leaving 17 bases between. This CDR3 spans 11 amino acids. The V gene's germline CDR1 is ENHRY and CDR2 SYGVKD. The CDR3 DNA reads TGTGCCATCGGATCGGGAGCTTCCGCCCACTTT. Translating it yields CAIGSGASAHF.

The V gene is TRBV11-1, the J gene TRBJ2-3; D uncertain. The V and J ends lost 2 bases and 0 bases respectively, with 9 bases between them. CDR1 and CDR2 from the germline V gene are SGHAT and FQDESV (reference sequence). The CDR3 is made up of 15 amino acids. CDR3 region: CASSLPPPSTDTQYF. The CDR3 nucleotides are TGTGCCAGCAGCTTACCGCCTCCTAGCACAGATACGCAGTATTTT.

This clone is a singleton in its sample. J is TRBJ2-7 and V is TRBV19, with 7 bases matching TRBD2. The ends lost 8 bases at V and 1 base at J; junction bases unmatched: 8. Per the germline V gene, CDR1 is LNHDA and CDR2 is SQIVND (reference sequence). CDR3 length: 14 amino acids. The CDR3 reads CASGMGGISYEQYF. CDR3 bases: TGTGCCAGTGGCATGGGGGGGATATCCTACGAGCAGTACTTC.

This clone was found once. The chain uses TRBV21-1 and TRBJ1-5; the listed D gene, TRBD1, was not tested against the DNA. TRBV21-1 is annotated as a pseudogene. The CDR3 consists of 13 residues. For the CDR3, the DNA is TGTGCCAGCATGAACAGTTCAAATCAGCCCCAGCATTTT. It is translated as CASMNSSNQPQHF.

The chain couples TRBV7-2 to TRBJ2-3, with TRBD1 as a possible D gene (5 bases). Germline-derived CDR1 and CDR2 are SGHTA and FQGNSA. The CDR3 sequence is 13 residues long. The germline V and J ends were trimmed by 4 bases and 4 bases, with 9 bases remaining between them. The CDR3 loop is CASSSQGADTQYF. The CDR3 nucleotides read TGTGCCAGCAGCTCGCAGGGTGCAGATACGCAGTATTTT.

The J gene is TRBJ1-6, the V gene TRBV6-5, with a weak D call TRBD1 (5 bases). V shed 0 bases and J shed 11 bases, with 11 bases lying between them. The length of the CDR3 is 14 residues. CDR1 and CDR2 from the germline V gene are MNHEY and SVGAGI. CDR3 loop: CASSYSIQGAPLHF. CDR3 nucleotide sequence: TGTGCCAGCAGTTACTCCATTCAGGGTGCACCCCTCCACTTT.

The chain couples TRBV9 to TRBJ1-2, with TRBD1 as a possible D gene (5 bases). The length of the CDR3 is 16 residues. Germline assignment: CDR1 SGDLS and CDR2 YYNGEE. Trimming took 2 bases from V and 5 from J, leaving 19 bases between them. CDR3 DNA sequence: TGTGCCAGCAGCGTGAGCAGGGTAGGACTTAGGTATGGCTACACCTTC. Its translation is CASSVSRVGLRYGYTF.

V and J are TRBV29-1 and TRBJ2-7, with 11 bases lining up with TRBD1. Trimming removed 5 bases from V and 3 bases from J; junction bases left unmatched: 3. The V gene's germline CDR1 is SQVTM and CDR2 ANQGSEA. This CDR3 contains 13 residues. The CDR3 is CSVRGTGGYEQYF. The CDR3 DNA follows: TGCAGCGTTCGCGGGACAGGGGGCTACGAGCAGTACTTC.

The gene calls are TRBV19 and TRBJ2-3; unclear D gene. Between the trimmed V and J ends, which lost 3 bases and 0 bases, there was a span of 7 bases. Germline CDR1 is LNHDA and CDR2 is SQIVND (reference sequence). CDR3 length: 14 amino acids. CDR3 sequence (DNA): TGTGCCAGTAGTATTTTGGGCAGCACAGATACGCAGTATTTT. The encoded protein is CASSILGSTDTQYF.

In its sample, this clone was seen a few times. This chain uses TRBV9 with TRBJ2-2; 8 bases align to TRBD2. This CDR3 has 16 residues. Germline V lookup: CDR1 SGDLS, CDR2 YYNGEE. The junction had 4 bases not matched to a gene; V was cut back by 0 bases and J by 3 bases. For the CDR3, the DNA is TGTGCCAGCAGCGTAGGGACGGGAGGGTACACCGGGGAGCTGTTTTTT. This translates into CASSVGTGGYTGELFF.

This chain joins TRBV7-9 and TRBJ1-1; D is ambiguous. The CDR3 runs 13 residues. Germline CDR1 reads SEHNR; CDR2 reads FQNEAQ (reference sequence). V was trimmed by 4 bases and J by 1 base, leaving 7 bases between them. CDR3 DNA sequence: TGTGCCAGCAGCTCCGACCCGAACACTGAAGCTTTCTTT. This codes for CASSSDPNTEAFF.

This clone was seen just once. The gene calls are TRBV5-4 and TRBJ1-4; D is perhaps TRBD1 (6 bases). Deletions cut 0 bases from V and 5 bases from J, with 14 bases between. Germline V gene lookup returns CDR1 SGHNT and CDR2 YYREEE (reference sequence). This CDR3 is built from 16 residues. The CDR3 loop is CASSLDLRQANEKLFF. The CDR3, as DNA: TGTGCCAGCAGCTTGGACCTCCGACAGGCGAATGAAAAACTGTTTTTT.

This clone was found a few times. V is TRBV6-1 and J is TRBJ1-5, with D possibly being TRBD1 (6 bases). Germline lookup yields CDR1 MNHNS and CDR2 SASEGT. With 3 bases removed from V and 2 bases from J, the gap between germline ends came to 14 bases. The CDR3 is 16 amino acids. The CDR3 sequence: CASSDNRGVRNQPQHF. The CDR3 bases are TGTGCCAGCAGTGATAATAGGGGGGTTCGCAATCAGCCCCAGCATTTT.